This T cell receptor (beta chain) was sequenced for a study of cytomegalovirus exposure and HLA in healthy donors. Study in general: About 180 million T cells yielded approximately 100 million unique TCR beta sequences, as an earlier analysis found. Study-wide points: Across donors, most TCRs were seen rarely, yet some public ones were widespread. A cluster of highly shared sequence variants was likely a sequencing artifact. Analysis was performed later, and it showed HLA-associated TCR beta chains to be more clonally expanded than equally common others.

The primer mix had 60 Vbeta and 13 Jbeta primers. Clones were read by immunoSEQ multiplex PCR, and TCRdb kept only the in-frame ones, dropping some. The sample includes some 110,000 clones, around three quarters of them seen just once. The CDR3 runs 16 residues. The germline CDR1 and CDR2 sequences are MNHEY and SMNVEV (reference sequence). V shed 6 bases and J 3 bases; nucleotides not matched to a gene: 9. This clone was seen a single time. Its antigen is unknown. The receptor comes from a man aged 50 or older in good health and CMV-seropositive. V and J are TRBV27 and TRBJ1-4, with 8 bases aligning to TRBD1. The sequenced material came from PBMCs. The CDR3: CASSPTGGGPNEKLFF. CDR3 sequence (DNA): TGTGCCAGCAGCCCTACAGGGGGAGGGCCTAATGAAAAACTGTTTTTT.